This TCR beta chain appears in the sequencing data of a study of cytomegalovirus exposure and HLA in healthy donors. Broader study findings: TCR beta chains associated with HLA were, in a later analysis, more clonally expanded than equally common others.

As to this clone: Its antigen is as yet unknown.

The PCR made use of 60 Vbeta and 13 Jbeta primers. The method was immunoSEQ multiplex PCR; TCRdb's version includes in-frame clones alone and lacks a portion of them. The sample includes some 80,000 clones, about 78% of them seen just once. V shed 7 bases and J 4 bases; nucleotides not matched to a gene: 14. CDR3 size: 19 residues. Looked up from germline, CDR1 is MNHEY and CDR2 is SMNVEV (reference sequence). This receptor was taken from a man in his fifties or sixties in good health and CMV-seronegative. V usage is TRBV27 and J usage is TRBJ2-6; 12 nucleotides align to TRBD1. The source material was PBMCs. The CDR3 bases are TGTGCCAGCATCCCCCCGGGACAGGGGGCGGGAGGCGGGGCCAACGTCCTGACTTTC. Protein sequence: CASIPPGQGAGGGANVLTF.